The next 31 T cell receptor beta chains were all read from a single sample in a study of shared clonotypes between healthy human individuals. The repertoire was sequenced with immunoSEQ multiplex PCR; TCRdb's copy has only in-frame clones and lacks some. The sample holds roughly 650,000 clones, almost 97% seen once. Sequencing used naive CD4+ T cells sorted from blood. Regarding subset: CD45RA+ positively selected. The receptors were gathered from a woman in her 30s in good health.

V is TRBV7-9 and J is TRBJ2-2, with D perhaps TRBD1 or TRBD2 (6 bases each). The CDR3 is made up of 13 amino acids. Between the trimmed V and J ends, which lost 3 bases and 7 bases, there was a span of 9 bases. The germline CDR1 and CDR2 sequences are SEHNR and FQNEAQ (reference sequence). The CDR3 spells CASSLEGVGELFF. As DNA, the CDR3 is TGTGCCAGCAGCTTGGAGGGGGTCGGGGAGCTGTTTTTT. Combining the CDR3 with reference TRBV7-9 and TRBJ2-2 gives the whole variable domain DTGVSQNPRHKITKRGQNVTFRCDPISEHNRLYWYRQTLGQGPEFLTYFQNEAQLEKSRLLSDRFSAERPKGSFSTLEIQRTEQGDSAMYLCASSLEGVGELFFGEGSRLTVL.

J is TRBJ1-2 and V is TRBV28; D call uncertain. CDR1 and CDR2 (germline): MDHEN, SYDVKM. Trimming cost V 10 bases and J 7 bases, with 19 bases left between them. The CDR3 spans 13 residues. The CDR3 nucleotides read TGTGCCACCATCACGGAGGTCCGGGGTGGCTACACCTTC. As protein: CATITEVRGGYTF.

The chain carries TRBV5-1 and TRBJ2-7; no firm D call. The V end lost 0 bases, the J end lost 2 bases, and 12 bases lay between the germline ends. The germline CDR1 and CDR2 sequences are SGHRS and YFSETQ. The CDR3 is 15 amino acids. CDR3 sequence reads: CASSLDSLGTYEQYF. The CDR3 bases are TGCGCCAGCAGCTTGGACTCATTGGGGACCTACGAGCAGTACTTC.

The CDR3 reads CASSFWQGAYEQYF. The CDR3 bases are TGCGCCAGCAGCTTTTGGCAGGGCGCCTACGAGCAGTACTTC. The gene calls are TRBV5-1 and TRBJ2-7; D perhaps matches TRBD1 (5 bases). CDR3 length equals 14 residues. The V gene's germline CDR1 is SGHRS and CDR2 YFSETQ. The germline V and J ends were trimmed by 2 bases and 2 bases, with 11 bases remaining between them.

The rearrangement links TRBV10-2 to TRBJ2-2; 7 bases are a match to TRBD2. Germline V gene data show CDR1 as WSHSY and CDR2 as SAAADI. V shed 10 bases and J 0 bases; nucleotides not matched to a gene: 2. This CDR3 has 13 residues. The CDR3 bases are TGCGCCACCGCGGGGGCGAACACCGGGGAGCTGTTTTTT. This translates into CATAGANTGELFF.

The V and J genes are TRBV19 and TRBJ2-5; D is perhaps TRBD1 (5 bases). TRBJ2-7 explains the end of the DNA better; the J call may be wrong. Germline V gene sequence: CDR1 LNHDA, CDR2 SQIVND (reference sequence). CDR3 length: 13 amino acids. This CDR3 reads CASSRQTSYEQYF. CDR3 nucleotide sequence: TGTGCCAGTAGTCGACAGACGTCCTACGAGCAGTACTTC.

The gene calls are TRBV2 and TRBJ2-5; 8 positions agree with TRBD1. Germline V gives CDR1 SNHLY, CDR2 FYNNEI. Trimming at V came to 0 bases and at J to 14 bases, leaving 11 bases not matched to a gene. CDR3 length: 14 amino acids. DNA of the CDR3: TGTGCCAGCAGTGAAGCGCAGCAGGGGGCCCCGCGTTACTTC. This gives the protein CASSEAQQGAPRYF.

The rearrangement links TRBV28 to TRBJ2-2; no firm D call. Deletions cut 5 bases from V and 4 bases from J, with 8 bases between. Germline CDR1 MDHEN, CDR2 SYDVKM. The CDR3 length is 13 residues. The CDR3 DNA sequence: TGTGCCAGCAGTCCCCTCCCCACCGGGGAGCTGTTTTTT. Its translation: CASSPLPTGELFF.

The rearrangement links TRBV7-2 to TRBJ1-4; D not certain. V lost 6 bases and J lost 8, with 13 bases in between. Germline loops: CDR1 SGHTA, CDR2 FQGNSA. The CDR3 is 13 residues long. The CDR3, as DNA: TGTGCCAGCAGTTTACGTGGGTCGGAAAAACTGTTTTTT. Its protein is CASSLRGSEKLFF.

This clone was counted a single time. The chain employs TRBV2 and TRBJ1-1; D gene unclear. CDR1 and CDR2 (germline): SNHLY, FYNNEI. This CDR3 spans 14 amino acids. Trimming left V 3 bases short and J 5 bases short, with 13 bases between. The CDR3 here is CASSEEDLRTEAFF. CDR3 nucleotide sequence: TGTGCCAGCAGTGAGGAAGATTTAAGGACTGAAGCTTTCTTT.

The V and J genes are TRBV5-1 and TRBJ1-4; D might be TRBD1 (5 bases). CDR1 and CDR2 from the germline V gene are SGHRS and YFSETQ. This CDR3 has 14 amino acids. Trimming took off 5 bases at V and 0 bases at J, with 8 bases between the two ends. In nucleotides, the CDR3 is TGCGCCAGCAGTCGGGGGTCAACTAATGAAAAACTGTTTTTT. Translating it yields CASSRGSTNEKLFF.

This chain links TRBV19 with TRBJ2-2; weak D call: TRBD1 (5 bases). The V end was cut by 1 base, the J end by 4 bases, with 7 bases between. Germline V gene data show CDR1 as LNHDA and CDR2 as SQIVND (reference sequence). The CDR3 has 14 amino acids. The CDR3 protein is CASSIARGTGELFF. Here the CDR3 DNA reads TGTGCCAGTAGTATAGCAAGGGGCACCGGGGAGCTGTTTTTT.

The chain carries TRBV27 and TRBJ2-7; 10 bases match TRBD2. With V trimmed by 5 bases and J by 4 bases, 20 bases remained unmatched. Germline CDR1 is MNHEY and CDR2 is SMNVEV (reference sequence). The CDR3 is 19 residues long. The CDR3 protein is CASSPPRPSGSGLWYEQYF. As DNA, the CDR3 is TGTGCCAGCAGTCCACCCCGGCCTAGCGGGAGTGGATTGTGGTACGAGCAGTACTTC.

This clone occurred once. The CDR3 nucleotides read TGTGCCAGCAGTTTGACCCTTGACTATGGCTACACCTTC. Its protein is CASSLTLDYGYTF. This chain joins TRBV6-6 and TRBJ1-2, with D unresolved. The CDR3 length is 13 residues. Trimming left V 4 bases short and J 3 bases short, with 9 bases between. Germline assignment: CDR1 MNHNY and CDR2 SVGAGI (reference sequence).

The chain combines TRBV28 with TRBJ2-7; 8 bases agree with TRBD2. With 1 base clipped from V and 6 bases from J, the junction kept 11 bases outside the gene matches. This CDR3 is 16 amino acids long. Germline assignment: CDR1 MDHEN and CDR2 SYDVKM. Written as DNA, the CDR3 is TGTGCCAGCAGTTTATACGGGACTAGGACCCGTGGCGAGCAGTACTTC. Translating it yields CASSLYGTRTRGEQYF. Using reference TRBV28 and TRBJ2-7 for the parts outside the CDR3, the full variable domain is DVKVTQSSRYLVKRTGEKVFLECVQDMDHENMFWYRQDPGLGLRLIYFSYDVKMKEKGDIPEGYSVSREKKERFSLILESASTNQTSMYLCASSLYGTRTRGEQYFGPGTRLTVT.

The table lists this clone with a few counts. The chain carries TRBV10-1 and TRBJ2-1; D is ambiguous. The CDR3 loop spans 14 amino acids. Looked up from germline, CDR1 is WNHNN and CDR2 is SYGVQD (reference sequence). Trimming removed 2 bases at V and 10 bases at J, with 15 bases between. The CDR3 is CASSELTNLGEQFF. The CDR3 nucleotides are TGCGCCAGCAGTGAGCTGACCAATTTGGGAGAGCAGTTCTTC.

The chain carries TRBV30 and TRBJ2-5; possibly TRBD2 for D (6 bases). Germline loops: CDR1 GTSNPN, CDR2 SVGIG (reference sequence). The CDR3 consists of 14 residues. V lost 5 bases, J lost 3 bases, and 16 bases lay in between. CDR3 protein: CAWAAGTAKETQYF. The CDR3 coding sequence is TGTGCCTGGGCGGCGGGGACGGCAAAAGAGACCCAGTACTTC. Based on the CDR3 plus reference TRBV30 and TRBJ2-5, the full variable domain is SQTIHQWPATLVQPVGSPLSLECTVEGTSNPNLYWYRQAAGRGLQLLFYSVGIGQISSEVPQNLSASRPQDRQFILSSKKLLLSDSGFYLCAWAAGTAKETQYFGPGTRLLVL.

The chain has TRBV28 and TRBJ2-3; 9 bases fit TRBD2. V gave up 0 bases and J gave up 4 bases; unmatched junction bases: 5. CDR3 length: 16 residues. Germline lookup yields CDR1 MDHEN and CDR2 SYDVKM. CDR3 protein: CASSLWGSGSPDTQYF. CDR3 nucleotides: TGTGCCAGCAGTTTATGGGGTAGCGGGAGCCCAGATACGCAGTATTTT.

The CDR3 loop is CASSKTHGQGLLTDTQYF. CDR3 nucleotides: TGTGCCAGCAGTAAGACCCACGGACAGGGCTTGCTCACAGATACGCAGTATTTT. J is TRBJ2-3 and V is TRBV2; 8 nucleotides match TRBD1. V was clipped by 5 bases and J by 2 bases; unmatched bases: 15. CDR1 is SNHLY and CDR2 is FYNNEI in the germline V gene. CDR3 length equals 18 residues.

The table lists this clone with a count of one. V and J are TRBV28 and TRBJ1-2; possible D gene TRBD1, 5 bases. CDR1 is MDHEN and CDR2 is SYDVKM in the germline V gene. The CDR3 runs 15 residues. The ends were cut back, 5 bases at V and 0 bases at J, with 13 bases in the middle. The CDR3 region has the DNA TGTGCCAGCAGTGCGAGAGGGGTCCCTAACTATGGCTACACCTTC. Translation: CASSARGVPNYGYTF.

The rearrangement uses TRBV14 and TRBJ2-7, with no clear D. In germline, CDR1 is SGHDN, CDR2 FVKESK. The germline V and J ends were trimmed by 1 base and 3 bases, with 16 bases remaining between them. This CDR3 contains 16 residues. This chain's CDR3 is CASSQGAIRPLYEQYF. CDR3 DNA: TGTGCCAGCAGCCAAGGGGCCATCCGGCCGCTCTACGAGCAGTACTTC.

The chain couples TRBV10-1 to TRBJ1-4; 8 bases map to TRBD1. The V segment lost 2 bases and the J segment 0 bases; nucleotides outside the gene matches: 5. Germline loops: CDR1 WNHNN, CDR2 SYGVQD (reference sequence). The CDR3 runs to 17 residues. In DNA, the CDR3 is TGCGCCAGCAGTGAGGGGAAGGACAGGGCAACTAATGAAAAACTGTTTTTT. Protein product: CASSEGKDRATNEKLFF.

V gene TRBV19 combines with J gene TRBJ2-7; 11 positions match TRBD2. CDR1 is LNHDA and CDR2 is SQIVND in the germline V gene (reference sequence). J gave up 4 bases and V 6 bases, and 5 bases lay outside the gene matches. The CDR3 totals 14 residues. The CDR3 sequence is CASRTTSGSYEQYF. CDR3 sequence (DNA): TGTGCCAGTAGGACCACTAGCGGGAGTTACGAGCAGTACTTC.

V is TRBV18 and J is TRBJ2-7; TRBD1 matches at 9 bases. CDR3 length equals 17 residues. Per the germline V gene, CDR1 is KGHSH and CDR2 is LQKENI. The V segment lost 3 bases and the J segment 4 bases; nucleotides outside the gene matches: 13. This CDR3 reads CASSPPSKRTGAYEQYF. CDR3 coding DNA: TGTGCCAGCTCACCCCCCTCGAAGAGGACAGGGGCTTACGAGCAGTACTTC.

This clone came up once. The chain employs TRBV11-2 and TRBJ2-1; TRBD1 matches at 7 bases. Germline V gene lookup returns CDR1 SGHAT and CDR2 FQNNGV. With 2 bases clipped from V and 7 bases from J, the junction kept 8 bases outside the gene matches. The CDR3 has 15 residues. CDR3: CASSLQGDDSNEQFF. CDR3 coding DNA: TGTGCCAGCAGCTTACAGGGGGACGACTCAAATGAGCAGTTCTTC.

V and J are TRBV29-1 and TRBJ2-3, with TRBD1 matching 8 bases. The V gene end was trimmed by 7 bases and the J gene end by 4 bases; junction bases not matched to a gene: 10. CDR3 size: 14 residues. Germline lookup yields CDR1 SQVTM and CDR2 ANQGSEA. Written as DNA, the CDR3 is TGCAGCGCCGGACTAACAGGGGGTCCAGATACGCAGTATTTT. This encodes CSAGLTGGPDTQYF.

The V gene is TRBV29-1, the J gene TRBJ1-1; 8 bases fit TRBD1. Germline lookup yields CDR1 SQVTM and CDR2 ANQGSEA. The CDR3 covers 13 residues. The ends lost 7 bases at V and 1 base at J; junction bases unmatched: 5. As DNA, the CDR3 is TGCAGCGGGAGGGGACAGGCGAACACTGAAGCTTTCTTT. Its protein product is CSGRGQANTEAFF.

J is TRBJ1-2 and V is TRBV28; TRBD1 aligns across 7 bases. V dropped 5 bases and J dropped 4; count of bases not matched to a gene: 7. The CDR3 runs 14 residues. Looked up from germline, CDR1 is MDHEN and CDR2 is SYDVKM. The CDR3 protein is CASSNPGQSYGYTF. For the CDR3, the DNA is TGTGCCAGCAGTAACCCGGGACAGTCCTATGGCTACACCTTC.

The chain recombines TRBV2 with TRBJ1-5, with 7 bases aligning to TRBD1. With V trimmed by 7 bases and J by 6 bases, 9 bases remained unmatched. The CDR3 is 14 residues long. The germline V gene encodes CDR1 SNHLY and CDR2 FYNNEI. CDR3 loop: CASISQGKSQPQHF. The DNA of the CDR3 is TGTGCCAGCATCTCACAGGGGAAGAGTCAGCCCCAGCATTTT.

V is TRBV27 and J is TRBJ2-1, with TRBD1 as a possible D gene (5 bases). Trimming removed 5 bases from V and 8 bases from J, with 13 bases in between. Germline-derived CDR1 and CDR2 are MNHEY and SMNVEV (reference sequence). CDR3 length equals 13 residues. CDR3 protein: CASSPWGPDEQFF. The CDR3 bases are TGTGCCAGCAGTCCCTGGGGCCCCGATGAGCAGTTCTTC.

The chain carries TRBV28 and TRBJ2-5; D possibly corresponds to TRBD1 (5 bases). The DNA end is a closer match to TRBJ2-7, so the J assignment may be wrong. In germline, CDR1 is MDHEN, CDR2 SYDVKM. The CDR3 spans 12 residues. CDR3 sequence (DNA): TGTGCCACCTTGAAGGGGACCTACGAGCAGTACTTC. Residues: CATLKGTYEQYF.